These 29 T cell receptor beta chains share one sample of origin, sequenced in a study of T cells in localized non-small cell lung cancer. Only in-frame clones appear in the TCRdb table, and some are missing; sequencing was by immunoSEQ multiplex PCR. The repertoire holds more than 2,500 clones, less than 30% seen once, with approximately 9.5% in the top ten. The source was normal lung tissue next to the tumor, collected before any cancer treatment. The receptors come from a woman aged 35 to 75 with stage I lung adenocarcinoma.

This clone was counted between two and nine times. The gene calls are TRBV6-8 and TRBJ1-4; no firm D call. CDR3 length: 14 amino acids. Germline V gene sequence: CDR1 MNHGY, CDR2 SAAAGT. The V end lost 6 bases, the J end lost 0 bases, and 8 bases lay between the germline ends. The CDR3 bases are TGTGCCAGCAGGCTGGATCCAACTAATGAAAAACTGTTTTTT. Translating it yields CASRLDPTNEKLFF.

This clone was picked up a small number of times. The chain employs TRBV19 and TRBJ2-2; maybe TRBD1 (5 bases). Per the germline V gene, CDR1 is LNHDA and CDR2 is SQIVND (reference sequence). Deletions cut 5 bases from V and 1 base from J, with 8 bases between. The CDR3 sequence is 14 residues long. The CDR3 DNA follows: TGTGCCAGTAGTGGGGCGGTGAACACCGGGGAGCTGTTTTTT. It is translated as CASSGAVNTGELFF.

This clone was counted a few times. CDR3 sequence: CASSFGGGYQETQYF. DNA of the CDR3: TGTGCCAGCAGCTTTGGCGGGGGATACCAAGAGACCCAGTACTTC. The chain joins TRBV11-3 to TRBJ2-5, with 7 bases lining up with TRBD2. With V trimmed by 3 bases and J by 0 bases, 4 bases remained unmatched. The CDR3 length is 15 residues. Germline values: CDR1 SGHNT, CDR2 YENEEA.

J is TRBJ2-7 and V is TRBV9, with a tentative D call TRBD2 (5 bases). Per germline, CDR1 SGDLS and CDR2 YYNGEE. The CDR3 consists of 13 residues. V dropped 4 bases and J dropped 6 bases, with 14 bases sitting between them. CDR3 sequence (DNA): TGTGCCAGCAGCTCAGAGGGAAGCGGCGAGCAGTACTTC. Its protein is CASSSEGSGEQYF.

The V gene is TRBV30, the J gene TRBJ1-4; TRBD1 agrees at 11 bases. This CDR3 comprises 17 residues. Germline values: CDR1 GTSNPN, CDR2 SVGIG (reference sequence). J gave up 5 bases and V 3 bases, and 11 bases lay outside the gene matches. In DNA form, the CDR3 reads TGTGCCTGGAGCCGAGTTGGGACAGGGGGTACGAATGAAAAACTGTTTTTT. This sequence encodes CAWSRVGTGGTNEKLFF.

This clone is medium-sized (0.01 to 0.1%) within its sample. The chain links TRBV6-8 to TRBJ1-1; TRBD1 is a possible D gene (6 bases). Germline lookup yields CDR1 MNHGY and CDR2 SAAAGT. The V end lost 6 bases, the J end lost 5 bases, and 13 bases lay between the germline ends. The CDR3 runs 13 residues. CDR3 region: CASRNTGMTEAFF. CDR3 DNA sequence: TGTGCCAGCAGAAACACAGGGATGACTGAAGCTTTCTTT.

The V call is TRBV30, the J call TRBJ2-3, with 12 bases lining up with TRBD2. Trimming cost V 2 bases and J 4 bases; bases outside gene matches: 16. The CDR3 consists of 19 residues. Germline lookup yields CDR1 GTSNPN and CDR2 SVGIG (reference sequence). The CDR3 loop is CAWSLEGALAGGWADTQYF. CDR3 DNA: TGTGCCTGGAGTCTTGAGGGGGCACTAGCGGGAGGATGGGCAGATACGCAGTATTTT. The variable domain in full, completed from reference TRBV30 and TRBJ2-3, reads SQTIHQWPATLVQPVGSPLSLECTVEGTSNPNLYWYRQAAGRGLQLLFYSVGIGQISSEVPQNLSASRPQDRQFILSSKKLLLSDSGFYLCAWSLEGALAGGWADTQYFGPGTRLTVL.

The rearrangement joins TRBV18 to TRBJ2-7, with D perhaps TRBD2 (5 bases). This CDR3 has 13 amino acids. Germline CDR1 KGHSH, CDR2 LQKENI. Trimming took off 3 bases at V and 0 bases at J, with 6 bases between the two ends. The CDR3 nucleotides are TGTGCCAGCTCACCCGGGGTCTCCTACGAGCAGTACTTC. Amino acids: CASSPGVSYEQYF.

This clone was counted between two and nine times. The CDR3 bases are TGTGCCAGCAGCTTAGGTTACAATCAGCCCCAGCATTTT. It encodes CASSLGYNQPQHF. The V gene is TRBV7-8, the J gene TRBJ1-5; D unclear. Germline CDR1 reads SGHVS; CDR2 reads FQNEAQ. The CDR3 runs 13 residues. Trimming cost V 1 base and J 3 bases, with 4 bases left between them.

By its share, this clone is medium-sized (0.01 to 0.1%). This chain links TRBV11-3 with TRBJ1-1; D remains ambiguous. The CDR3 sequence is 14 residues long. Germline V gives CDR1 SGHNT, CDR2 YENEEA. Trimming shortened V by 1 base and J by 1 base, and 7 bases separated the two germline ends. The CDR3 region has the DNA TGTGCCAGCAGCTTAGGTAGGGAGAACACTGAAGCTTTCTTT. Protein sequence: CASSLGRENTEAFF.

This clone was found a few times. J is TRBJ2-7 and V is TRBV9; 7 bases align to TRBD1. The CDR3 runs to 13 residues. Germline V lookup: CDR1 SGDLS, CDR2 YYNGEE. J lost 4 bases, V lost 4 bases, and 5 bases had no gene match. The CDR3 region is CASSKQGRYEQYF. The CDR3 DNA sequence: TGTGCCAGCAGCAAACAGGGGCGGTACGAGCAGTACTTC.

The chain joins TRBV6-8 to TRBJ1-1, with D unclear. CDR1 and CDR2 (germline): MNHGY, SAAAGT. The CDR3 covers 14 residues. Trimming stripped 5 bases from V and 3 bases from J, with 13 bases between. CDR3 bases: TGTGCCAGCAGTCTAATAGGGTTCTACACTGAAGCTTTCTTT. This gives the protein CASSLIGFYTEAFF.

In this sample, this clone turned up a few times. This chain uses TRBV23-1 with TRBJ1-1; TRBD1 might be the D (6 bases). TRBV23-1 counts as an open reading frame of uncertain function. This CDR3 spans 13 amino acids. V was clipped by 8 bases and J by 6 bases, with 16 bases between them. CDR3: CASLKGVSPEAFF. CDR3 DNA sequence: TGCGCCAGCCTGAAGGGGGTCTCCCCTGAAGCTTTCTTT.

The CDR3 DNA reads TGCGCCAGCTCAGAGGGGAACACTGAAGCTTTCTTT. Amino acid sequence: CASSEGNTEAFF. This chain connects TRBV10-2 to TRBJ1-1; D is unclear. V lost 8 bases to trimming and J lost 1 base, with 8 bases between them. The germline V gene encodes CDR1 WSHSY and CDR2 SAAADI. The CDR3 sequence is 12 residues long.

This clone ranks as medium-sized (0.01 to 0.1%). The V call is TRBV11-3, the J call TRBJ2-7, with TRBD2 matching 7 bases. This CDR3 has 15 residues. Germline CDR1 SGHNT, CDR2 YENEEA. The ends lost 7 bases at V and 3 bases at J; junction bases unmatched: 12. The DNA for the CDR3 is TGTGCCAGCACCAAAGAGGGAGGGTCGTTCTACGAGCAGTACTTC. It yields the protein CASTKEGGSFYEQYF.

The V gene is TRBV18, the J gene TRBJ2-7, with 11 bases fitting TRBD2. This CDR3 spans 21 amino acids. Looked up from germline, CDR1 is KGHSH and CDR2 is LQKENI. V gave up 1 base and J gave up 4 bases; unmatched junction bases: 21. The CDR3 is CASSPLLGRSHPSGRRYEQYF. In DNA, the CDR3 is TGTGCCAGCTCACCACTCCTCGGAAGATCTCACCCTAGCGGGAGGAGGTACGAGCAGTACTTC. Filled out from reference TRBV18 and TRBJ2-7, the complete variable domain reads NAGVMQNPRHLVRRRGQEARLRCSPMKGHSHVYWYRQLPEEGLKFMVYLQKENIIDESGMPKERFSAEFPKEGPSILRIQQVVRGDSAAYFCASSPLLGRSHPSGRRYEQYFGPGTRLTVT.

This chain joins TRBV6-8 and TRBJ2-7; possibly TRBD2 for D (5 bases). The length of the CDR3 is 15 residues. The germline V and J ends were trimmed by 4 bases and 1 base, with 14 bases remaining between them. Germline CDR1 and CDR2: MNHGY and SAAAGT. The CDR3 bases are TGTGCCAGCAGTTCCCCACGGGTAGCGTCCTACGAGCAGTACTTC. Its translation: CASSSPRVASYEQYF.

This rearrangement joins TRBV5-1 to TRBJ2-3; 15 nucleotides agree with TRBD2. Germline V gene lookup returns CDR1 SGHRS and CDR2 YFSETQ. The ends lost 4 bases at V and 9 bases at J; junction bases unmatched: 3. The CDR3 loop spans 14 amino acids. CDR3 loop: CASSPGLAGGTQYF. Written as DNA, the CDR3 is TGCGCCAGCAGCCCCGGACTAGCGGGAGGGACGCAGTATTTT. Filled out from reference TRBV5-1 and TRBJ2-3, the complete variable domain reads KAGVTQTPRYLIKTRGQQVTLSCSPISGHRSVSWYQQTPGQGLQFLFEYFSETQRNKGNFPGRFSGRQFSNSRSEMNVSTLELGDSALYLCASSPGLAGGTQYFGPGTRLTVL.

By frequency in the sample, this clone is medium-sized (0.01 to 0.1%). The chain recombines TRBV6-8 with TRBJ1-5; possibly TRBD1 for D (5 bases). Trimming took 7 bases from V and 0 from J, leaving 10 bases between them. The germline CDR1 and CDR2 sequences are MNHGY and SAAAGT. There are 14 residues in the CDR3. CDR3 sequence: CASTLTGSNQPQHF. The CDR3 coding sequence is TGTGCCAGCACCCTAACAGGTAGCAATCAGCCCCAGCATTTT.

This clone was observed a few times. This chain joins TRBV7-5 and TRBJ2-3; the table calls TRBD2, which could not be checked here. TRBV7-5 is a recognized pseudogene. This CDR3 is 18 amino acids long. The CDR3 DNA reads TGTGCCAGCAGCTTACTTAGCGGGGGTACCGGGGGCACAGATACGCAGTATTTT. As protein: CASSLLSGGTGGTDTQYF.

This clone was observed many times. This rearrangement joins TRBV9 to TRBJ2-1; D is possibly TRBD1 (5 bases). The CDR3 has 13 residues. Germline V gene data show CDR1 as SGDLS and CDR2 as YYNGEE. The germline V and J ends were trimmed by 4 bases and 1 base, with 6 bases remaining between them. The CDR3 DNA sequence: TGTGCCAGCAGCAAGGGGTCCTACAATGAGCAGTTCTTC. Its translation: CASSKGSYNEQFF.

This clone was seen a handful of times. This sequence joins TRBV6-8 and TRBJ1-1; no reliable D call. The CDR3 has 13 amino acids. The V gene's germline CDR1 is MNHGY and CDR2 SAAAGT. V lost 7 bases and J lost 7, with 16 bases in between. The CDR3 loop is CASTLLGYYEAFF. CDR3 nucleotides: TGTGCCAGCACGTTGCTTGGATATTATGAAGCTTTCTTT.

J is TRBJ1-1 and V is TRBV5-1, with TRBD1 as a possible D gene (5 bases). This CDR3 has 14 residues. The V gene's germline CDR1 is SGHRS and CDR2 YFSETQ. V lost 2 bases and J 0 bases, leaving 8 bases between the germline ends. CDR3: CASSFQGLNTEAFF. The CDR3 region has the DNA TGCGCCAGCAGCTTTCAGGGATTGAACACTGAAGCTTTCTTT.

Judged by abundance, this clone is medium-sized. The CDR3 DNA follows: TGTGCCAGCAGTGAAGAGGTTGTATTAGCGGGAGAAACAGATACGCAGTATTTT. Its translation: CASSEEVVLAGETDTQYF. J is TRBJ2-3 and V is TRBV6-1; 9 nucleotides align to TRBD2. With V trimmed by 1 base and J by 3 bases, 11 bases remained unmatched. Per the germline V gene, CDR1 is MNHNS and CDR2 is SASEGT. CDR3 length: 18 residues.

The genes are TRBV9 and TRBJ1-5; a possible D gene is TRBD1 (6 bases). The CDR3 sequence is 14 residues long. Germline V gives CDR1 SGDLS, CDR2 YYNGEE. Between the trimmed V and J ends, which lost 9 bases and 4 bases, there was a span of 17 bases. CDR3 loop: CATSGTGYNQPQHF. DNA for the CDR3: TGTGCCACCTCAGGTACAGGGTATAATCAGCCCCAGCATTTT.

The CDR3 here is CASSLDGRNEQYF. The CDR3 coding sequence is TGCGCCAGCAGCTTGGATGGCCGGAACGAGCAGTACTTC. This chain uses TRBV23-1 with TRBJ2-7; D is unresolved. TRBV23-1 has ORF status, its function being uncertain. The CDR3 spans 13 residues. The germline V and J ends were trimmed by 6 bases and 5 bases, with 14 bases remaining between them.

The chain has TRBV4-1 and TRBJ2-1; TRBD2 might be the D (5 bases). The germline CDR1 and CDR2 sequences are MGHRA and YSYEKL. Trimming cost V 0 bases and J 8 bases, with 17 bases left between them. The CDR3 is 16 amino acids. The CDR3 region has the DNA TGCGCCAGCAGCCAAGAAACGAGTAGGGCGGGCGATGAGCAGTTCTTC. This translates into CASSQETSRAGDEQFF.

This rearrangement joins TRBV6-8 to TRBJ2-1; D gene unclear. CDR3 length: 14 residues. V lost 2 bases and J lost 3, with 8 bases in between. Looked up from germline, CDR1 is MNHGY and CDR2 is SAAAGT. Written as DNA, the CDR3 is TGTGCCAGCAGTTACGCCTGGGACTACAATGAGCAGTTCTTC. This gives the protein CASSYAWDYNEQFF.

The chain recombines TRBV1 with TRBJ2-6; TRBD1 is the table's D call, not checked against the DNA. TRBV1 is a recognized pseudogene. This CDR3 is built from 18 residues. The CDR3 nucleotides are TGCACCAGCAGCCAAGGGGGCGTCTACCGCTCTGGGGCCAACGTCCTGACTTTC. It is translated as CTSSQGGVYRSGANVLTF.